The 4 T cell receptor beta chains below were found in one sample sequenced in a study of CD8 T cells in Susac syndrome. RNA was extracted with the RNeasy kit, and a quantity of about 0.45 to 1 ug was reverse transcribed using random hexamers. TCRdb used MiXCR to reprocess the immunoSEQ multiplex PCR reads, holding one entry per CDR3 protein. This table has about 300,000 distinct CDR3 sequences, 90% to 95% appearing once. Sequencing was performed on CD4+ T cells from PBMCs. The receptors stem from a human donor with multiple sclerosis.

This clonotype was observed once. The V call is TRBV14, the J call TRBJ2-5, with D possibly matching TRBD2 (5 bases). This CDR3 spans 15 amino acids. CDR1 and CDR2 from the germline V gene are SGHDN and FVKESK. The V end was cut by 2 bases, the J end by 1 base, with 11 bases between. This CDR3 is CASSQLSGRQETQYF. CDR3 bases: TGTGCCAGCAGCCAACTAAGCGGCCGCCAAGAGACCCAGTACTTC. The full variable domain, in which reference TRBV14 and TRBJ2-5 provide the parts outside the CDR3, is EAGVTQFPSHSVIEKGQTVTLRCDPISGHDNLYWYRRVMGKEIKFLLHFVKESKQDESGMPNNRFLAERTGGTYSTLKVQPAELEDSGVYFCASSQLSGRQETQYFGPGTRLLVL.

The chain joins TRBV11-3 to TRBJ2-2; D remains unclear. The V end lost 5 bases, the J end lost 0 bases, and 7 bases lay between the germline ends. Per germline, CDR1 SGHNT and CDR2 YENEEA. The CDR3 totals 14 residues. In DNA form, the CDR3 reads TGTGCCAGCAGCATTGGGACGAACACCGGGGAGCTGTTTTTT. This translates into CASSIGTNTGELFF.

This sequence joins TRBV7-2 and TRBJ2-3; the D gene is possibly TRBD2 (7 bases). From germline, CDR1 is SGHTA and CDR2 FQGNSA. CDR3 length equals 15 residues. Trimming cost V 1 base and J 2 bases, with 10 bases left between them. The CDR3 coding sequence is TGTGCCAGCAGCTTAGTGGGGGGGGCCACAGATACGCAGTATTTT. This gives the protein CASSLVGGATDTQYF.

Only one count was recorded for this clonotype. This chain connects TRBV7-2 to TRBJ1-2; perhaps TRBD1 as D (5 bases). The CDR3 extends over 16 amino acids. V gave up 5 bases and J gave up 4 bases, with 20 bases separating them. Germline lookup yields CDR1 SGHTA and CDR2 FQGNSA. For the CDR3, the DNA is TGTGCCAGCAGCCCATCGGGACCGGGACGAAGCTATGGCTACACCTTC. It codes for CASSPSGPGRSYGYTF.